Listed below are T cell receptor beta chains from one sample, sequenced in a study of blood T cell repertoires in COVID-19. TCRdb keeps only in-frame clones here, not all; method: immunoSEQ multiplex PCR. The table lists about 65,000 clones, 90% to 95% of them singletons. Material: peripheral blood. The source of these receptors is a man aged 70-80 years with active COVID-19. Each CDR3 is given with its conserved first and last residue.

J gene | V gene | CDR3 protein
TRBJ2-5 | TRBV4-3 | CASPLRRGGETQYF
TRBJ1-2 | TRBV7-2 | CASSLEGTGGSWSRYTF
TRBJ1-5 | TRBV4-1 | CASSQDSGVRQPQHF
TRBJ1-2 | TRBV28 | CASSSGYGYTF
TRBJ2-7 | TRBV5-6 | CASSSSSVAYEQYF
TRBJ2-2 | TRBV6-1 | CASSDWLGQGNTGELFF
TRBJ2-5 | TRBV19 | CASSRPDRQETQYF
TRBJ2-5 | TRBV7-9 | CASSLAGTGREETQYF
TRBJ2-3 | TRBV28 | CASSLGVRWEANYSTFSTDTQYF
TRBJ1-6 | TRBV11-2 | CASSLEPGLSSPLHF
TRBJ1-6 | TRBV18 | CASSEQESYNSPLHF
TRBJ2-3 | TRBV6-1 | CASSDRLAGGTDTQYF
TRBJ2-1 | TRBV5-1 | CASRGGDNEQFF
TRBJ1-1 | TRBV14 | CASSQGVRLEAFF